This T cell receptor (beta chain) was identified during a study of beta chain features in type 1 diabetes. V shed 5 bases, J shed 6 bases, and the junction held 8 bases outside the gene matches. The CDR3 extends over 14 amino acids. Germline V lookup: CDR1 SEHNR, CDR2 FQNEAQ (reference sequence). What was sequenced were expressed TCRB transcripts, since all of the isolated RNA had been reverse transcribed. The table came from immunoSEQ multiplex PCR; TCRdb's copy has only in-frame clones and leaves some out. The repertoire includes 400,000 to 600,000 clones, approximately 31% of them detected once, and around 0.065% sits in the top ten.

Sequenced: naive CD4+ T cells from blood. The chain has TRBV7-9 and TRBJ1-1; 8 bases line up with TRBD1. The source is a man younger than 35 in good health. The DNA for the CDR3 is TGTGCCAGCAGCCCCGAGGGACAGGCACCTGAAGCTTTCTTT. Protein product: CASSPEGQAPEAFF. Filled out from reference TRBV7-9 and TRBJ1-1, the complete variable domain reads DTGVSQNPRHKITKRGQNVTFRCDPISEHNRLYWYRQTLGQGPEFLTYFQNEAQLEKSRLLSDRFSAERPKGSFSTLEIQRTEQGDSAMYLCASSPEGQAPEAFFGQGTRLTVV.